This passage covers 32 T cell receptor beta chains from one sample sequenced in a study of T cells in Graves' hyperthyroidism and ophthalmopathy. From RNA transcripts, TCR beta CDR3 regions were amplified. A set of HTBI primers served as the primers for a first-round RT-PCR of the TCR CDR3. Each CDR3 protein gets one entry after TCRdb re-called the multiplex PCR reads with MiXCR. The sample includes hundreds of thousands of distinct CDR3 sequences, about 15% seen only once; the top ten take about 4%. Sequenced sample: blood. These receptors originate from a woman aged 40-49 years with Graves' ophthalmopathy.

This clonotype was detected ten times or more. The chain combines TRBV19 with TRBJ1-2; D unresolved. CDR1 LNHDA and CDR2 SQIVND come from the germline V gene (reference sequence). The CDR3 has 15 residues. The V and J ends lost 7 bases and 8 bases respectively, with 23 bases between them. As DNA, the CDR3 is TGTGCCAGTACCCTCCAGATAGGCACCCTAGGAGGCTACACCTTC. It is translated as CASTLQIGTLGGYTF. Supplemented by reference TRBV19 and TRBJ1-2, the full variable domain reads DGGITQSPKYLFRKEGQNVTLSCEQNLNHDAMYWYRQDPGQGLRLIYYSQIVNDFQKGDIAEGYSVSREKKESFPLTVTSAQKNPTAFYLCASTLQIGTLGGYTFGSGTRLTVV.

This clonotype was seen more than once but under ten times. The CDR3 does not close with the conserved phenylalanine or tryptophan, likely indicating a read error. This chain joins TRBV5-1 and TRBJ2-7, with a tentative D call TRBD2 (7 bases). Per the germline V gene, CDR1 is SGHRS and CDR2 is YFSETQ. Trimming took 4 bases from V and 2 from J, leaving 13 bases between them. CDR3 size: 14 residues. This chain's CDR3 is CASSSGTPPYEQYS. The DNA for the CDR3 is TGCGCCAGCAGCAGCGGGACACCTCCCTACGAGCAGTACTCC.

This clonotype appeared a few times. This sequence joins TRBV30 and TRBJ2-6; D gene ambiguous. Trimming took 2 bases from V and 2 from J, leaving 10 bases between them. Germline V CDR1 and CDR2: GTSNPN, SVGIG (reference sequence). The CDR3 is made up of 15 amino acids. The CDR3 spells CAWSNDMAGANVLTF. The CDR3 nucleotides read TGTGCCTGGAGTAACGACATGGCTGGGGCCAACGTCCTGACTTTC.

This clonotype has a count of ten or more. V is TRBV7-9 and J is TRBJ1-1; D gene uncertain. V was pared by 5 bases and J by 0 bases, with 10 bases between. Per the germline V gene, CDR1 is SEHNR and CDR2 is FQNEAQ (reference sequence). The CDR3 contains 14 residues. The CDR3 DNA reads as TGTGCCAGCAGCCCCTTGCTAGTGAACACTGAAGCTTTCTTT. Its protein is CASSPLLVNTEAFF.

This clonotype was recorded many times. The V gene is TRBV5-4, the J gene TRBJ1-2; 12 bases line up with TRBD1. The CDR3 covers 16 residues. V shed 0 bases, J shed 3 bases, and the junction held 3 bases outside the gene matches. Germline V gene lookup returns CDR1 SGHNT and CDR2 YYREEE (reference sequence). CDR3 DNA sequence: TGTGCCAGCAGCTTGGGGGACAGGGGGCTGGACTATGGCTACACCTTC. It codes for CASSLGDRGLDYGYTF. The full variable domain, completed using reference TRBV5-4 and TRBJ1-2, is ETGVTQSPTHLIKTRGQQVTLRCSSQSGHNTVSWYQQALGQGPQFIFQYYREEENGRGNFPPRFSGLQFPNYSSELNVNALELDDSALYLCASSLGDRGLDYGYTFGSGTRLTVV.

At least ten counts were recorded for this clonotype. The chain couples TRBV28 to TRBJ1-5; no reliable D call. The CDR3 sequence is 13 residues long. Trimming shortened V by 10 bases and J by 0 bases, and 10 bases separated the two germline ends. CDR1 is MDHEN and CDR2 is SYDVKM in the germline V gene. CDR3 DNA: TGTGCCACCGGGGTATATAGCAATCAGCCCCAGCATTTT. Amino acid sequence: CATGVYSNQPQHF.

V gene TRBV28 combines with J gene TRBJ1-2; D might be TRBD1 (5 bases). V was cut by 2 bases and J by 6 bases, with 13 bases left in between. Germline-derived CDR1 and CDR2 are MDHEN and SYDVKM. The CDR3 sequence is 14 residues long. CDR3 residues: CASSLVRGVDGYTF. CDR3 nucleotide sequence: TGTGCCAGCAGTTTAGTTAGGGGAGTGGATGGCTACACCTTC.

Only a few counts were recorded for this clonotype. A single base separates this from a much larger clone, so it may be a read error. The chain has TRBV7-8 and TRBJ2-5, with 8 bases matching TRBD1. There are 14 residues in the CDR3. Germline V CDR1 and CDR2: SGHVS, FQNEAQ. The CDR3 region is CASSRQGQQEAQYF. The DNA of the CDR3 is TGTGCCAGCAGCCGACAGGGGCAACAAGAGGCCCAGTACTTC. Full variable domain (outside the CDR3, taken from reference TRBV7-8 and TRBJ2-5): GAGVSQSPRYKVAKRGQDVALRCDPISGHVSLFWYQQALGQGPEFLTYFQNEAQLDKSGLPSDRFFAERPEGSVSTLKIQRTQQEDSAVYLCASSRQGQQEAQYFGPGTRLLVL.

The chain is built from TRBV5-6 and TRBJ1-2; 11 bases map to TRBD1. Trimming took 5 bases from V and 5 from J; bases not matched to a gene: 5. The CDR3 consists of 14 residues. Germline-derived CDR1 and CDR2 are SGHDT and YYEEEE. The CDR3 here is CASRGQGGSYGYTF. The CDR3 nucleotides are TGTGCCAGCAGGGGACAGGGGGGGAGTTATGGCTACACCTTC.

The chain is built from TRBV30 and TRBJ2-2; 14 bases are shared with TRBD2. CDR3 length equals 16 residues. The ends lost 2 bases at V and 3 bases at J; junction bases unmatched: 2. Germline V lookup: CDR1 GTSNPN, CDR2 SVGIG (reference sequence). The CDR3 here is CAWSTGLAGDTGELFF. CDR3 nucleotide sequence: TGTGCCTGGAGTACGGGACTAGCGGGAGACACCGGGGAGCTGTTTTTT. Based on the CDR3 plus reference TRBV30 and TRBJ2-2, the full variable domain is SQTIHQWPATLVQPVGSPLSLECTVEGTSNPNLYWYRQAAGRGLQLLFYSVGIGQISSEVPQNLSASRPQDRQFILSSKKLLLSDSGFYLCAWSTGLAGDTGELFFGEGSRLTVL.

This clonotype was detected a few times. A much larger clonotype is one base distant, so this may be a read error. This chain joins TRBV7-6 and TRBJ1-2; no clear D. Germline CDR1 and CDR2: SGHVS and FNYEAQ. The CDR3 is 15 amino acids. For the CDR3, the DNA is TGTGCCAGCAGTCAAACCGGGGAAGCTAACCATGGCTACACCTTC. It codes for CASSQTGEANHGYTF.

The DNA for the CDR3 is TGTGCCAGCAGCTCTAATCCGGCTAGTTTCTTCGACGAGCAGTACTTC. It yields the protein CASSSNPASFFDEQYF. The chain links TRBV5-6 to TRBJ2-7; D ambiguous. The CDR3 has 16 residues. CDR1 SGHDT and CDR2 YYEEEE come from the germline V gene. V was pared by 3 bases and J by 5 bases, with 21 bases between.

This clonotype was seen repeatedly, ten times or more. The chain combines TRBV6-1 with TRBJ2-7; 9 bases align to TRBD1. This CDR3 comprises 15 residues. V lost 2 bases, J lost 2 bases, and 4 bases stayed unmatched. Germline CDR1 is MNHNS and CDR2 is SASEGT. DNA for the CDR3: TGTGCCAGCAGTGAACTAGGACAGGGGACCTACGAGCAGTACTTC. Translated, it gives CASSELGQGTYEQYF.

This clonotype has ten or more counts. The chain carries TRBV20-1 and TRBJ2-7, with a possible D match to TRBD2 (5 bases). The CDR3 loop spans 14 amino acids. Germline V gene data show CDR1 as DFQATT and CDR2 as SNEGSKA (reference sequence). V lost 6 bases and J 2 bases, leaving 17 bases between the germline ends. CDR3 DNA sequence: TGCAGTGCCACCCCCGACGCGGGCCCCTACGAGCAGTACTTC. Residues: CSATPDAGPYEQYF.

This clonotype was counted at least ten times. The V call is TRBV7-2, the J call TRBJ2-7; TRBD2 matches at 11 bases. The CDR3 has 15 amino acids. Germline-derived CDR1 and CDR2 are SGHTA and FQGNSA. V was clipped by 3 bases and J by 6 bases; unmatched bases: 7. The CDR3 is CASSFLAGGVGEQYF. CDR3 coding DNA: TGTGCCAGCAGCTTCCTAGCGGGAGGTGTGGGCGAGCAGTACTTC. Full variable domain (rest looked up from reference TRBV7-2 and TRBJ2-7): GAGVSQSPSNKVTEKGKDVELRCDPISGHTALYWYRQSLGQGLEFLIYFQGNSAPDKSGLPSDRFSAERTGGSVSTLTIQRTQQEDSAVYLCASSFLAGGVGEQYFGPGTRLTVT.

At least ten counts were recorded for this clonotype. This sequence joins TRBV12-5 and TRBJ2-5; TRBD2 agrees at 11 bases. Germline CDR1 is LGHNT and CDR2 is FRNRAP. The CDR3 covers 15 residues. The junction had 3 bases not matched to a gene; V was cut back by 5 bases and J by 1 base. The CDR3 sequence is CASGRGTSGQETQYF. In DNA, the CDR3 is TGTGCTAGTGGTCGGGGGACTAGCGGCCAAGAGACCCAGTACTTC.

This clonotype has ten or more counts. V gene TRBV6-1 combines with J gene TRBJ2-6, with a weak D call TRBD1 (6 bases). V was clipped by 5 bases and J by 0 bases, with 8 bases between them. The CDR3 spans 15 residues. Germline CDR1 and CDR2: MNHNS and SASEGT. This CDR3 is CASSKDSSGANVLTF. CDR3 nucleotides: TGTGCCAGCAGTAAGGACAGCTCTGGGGCCAACGTCCTGACTTTC.

About this clonotype itself: A much larger clone is a single base away; this may be a read error. The V call is TRBV12-3 or TRBV12-4, the J call TRBJ2-5; 8 positions agree with TRBD2. The V and J ends lost 9 bases and 7 bases, in that order; junction bases with no gene match: 13. This CDR3 is 14 amino acids long. CDR3 sequence: CASRRTSNKGTQYF. CDR3 in DNA: TGTGCCAGTAGAAGGACTAGCAATAAAGGGACCCAGTACTTC.

This clonotype has at least ten counts. The rearrangement joins TRBV29-1 to TRBJ2-7, with D uncertain. The V end lost 4 bases, the J end lost 4 bases, and 11 bases lay between the germline ends. This CDR3 has 12 residues. Germline loops: CDR1 SQVTM, CDR2 ANQGSEA. CDR3 nucleotides: TGCAGCGTTGGGGCGGTAGGTTACGAGCAGTACTTC. It specifies CSVGAVGYEQYF.

This clonotype has a handful of counts. The V and J genes are TRBV28 and TRBJ1-2, with 7 bases matching TRBD1. CDR3 size: 14 residues. Germline assignment: CDR1 MDHEN and CDR2 SYDVKM. The junction had 10 bases not matched to a gene; V was cut back by 6 bases and J by 6 bases. CDR3 region: CASRAQGRGDGYTF. The CDR3 DNA reads TGTGCCAGCAGGGCTCAAGGCAGGGGGGATGGCTACACCTTC.

This clonotype has only a few counts. The rearrangement joins TRBV28 to TRBJ2-7; unclear D gene. Germline V gives CDR1 MDHEN, CDR2 SYDVKM. V was cut by 3 bases and J by 4 bases, with 16 bases left in between. The CDR3 length is 15 residues. CDR3 sequence reads: CASSFQSLGLYEQYF. In DNA form, the CDR3 reads TGTGCCAGCAGTTTTCAGAGTCTAGGTCTGTACGAGCAGTACTTC.

This clonotype showed up many times. V usage is TRBV27 and J usage is TRBJ2-5, with D perhaps given as TRBD1 or TRBD2 (5 bases each). Trimming took off 5 bases at V and 6 bases at J, with 19 bases between the two ends. Per the germline V gene, CDR1 is MNHEY and CDR2 is SMNVEV (reference sequence). The CDR3 totals 15 residues. CDR3 in DNA: TGTGCCAGCAGTCCCCTCGGGACCACCCAGCAGACCCAGTACTTC. Residues: CASSPLGTTQQTQYF.

At least ten counts were recorded for this clonotype. The gene calls are TRBV20-1 and TRBJ1-2, with 7 bases matching TRBD1. Trimming at V came to 4 bases and at J to 3 bases, leaving 2 bases not matched to a gene. The germline CDR1 and CDR2 sequences are DFQATT and SNEGSKA (reference sequence). CDR3 length equals 12 residues. CDR3 bases: TGCAGTGCTACCGGGACAGACTATGGCTACACCTTC. It encodes CSATGTDYGYTF.

This clonotype was picked up many times. The genes are TRBV11-2 and TRBJ2-2; D gene uncertain. Germline CDR1 reads SGHAT; CDR2 reads FQNNGV. The CDR3 covers 12 residues. V gave up 5 bases and J gave up 5 bases, with 6 bases separating them. CDR3 residues: CASSQETGELFF. CDR3 nucleotides: TGTGCCAGCAGCCAGGAGACCGGGGAGCTGTTTTTT.

This clonotype occurred many times. The CDR3 DNA follows: TGTGCCAGCAGTTTGGAGAGTAACCACGAGCAGTACTTC. Its protein is CASSLESNHEQYF. The V and J genes are TRBV28 and TRBJ2-7; D is ambiguous. V lost 3 bases to trimming and J lost 5 bases, with 11 bases between them. Germline V gives CDR1 MDHEN, CDR2 SYDVKM. CDR3 size: 13 residues.

The table lists this clonotype with many counts. The rearrangement links TRBV12-3 or TRBV12-4 to TRBJ2-6; D gene uncertain. The CDR3 consists of 16 residues. The germline V and J ends were trimmed by 0 bases and 3 bases, with 9 bases remaining between them. CDR3 sequence reads: CASSLARGRGANVLTF. The CDR3 nucleotides read TGTGCCAGCAGTTTAGCGCGAGGACGTGGGGCCAACGTCCTGACTTTC.

At least ten counts were recorded for this clonotype. The chain employs TRBV18 and TRBJ2-7; no clear D gene. There are 15 residues in the CDR3. The V and J ends lost 0 bases and 4 bases respectively, with 13 bases between them. Germline lookup yields CDR1 KGHSH and CDR2 LQKENI. CDR3 DNA: TGTGCCAGCTCACCACCTAGTAAGCCGAAATACGAGCAGTACTTC. Translated, it gives CASSPPSKPKYEQYF. Supplemented by reference TRBV18 and TRBJ2-7, the full variable domain reads NAGVMQNPRHLVRRRGQEARLRCSPMKGHSHVYWYRQLPEEGLKFMVYLQKENIIDESGMPKERFSAEFPKEGPSILRIQQVVRGDSAAYFCASSPPSKPKYEQYFGPGTRLTVT.

The chain combines TRBV19 with TRBJ2-7, with 8 bases lining up with TRBD1. Germline CDR1 is LNHDA and CDR2 is SQIVND (reference sequence). V was pared by 3 bases and J by 0 bases, with 4 bases of the junction left unmatched. This CDR3 is 15 amino acids long. This CDR3 reads CASSISGQGSYEQYF. The DNA for the CDR3 is TGTGCCAGTAGTATCTCCGGACAGGGCTCCTACGAGCAGTACTTC.

This clonotype was counted many times. The rearrangement links TRBV4-3 to TRBJ2-7, with unresolved D. The V gene's germline CDR1 is LGHNA and CDR2 YSLEER. The ends were cut back, 1 base at V and 5 bases at J, with 18 bases in the middle. The CDR3 covers 16 residues. The CDR3, as DNA: TGCGCCAGCAGCCAAGTCTTTCCGGTAGCAACCGACGAGCAGTACTTC. It yields the protein CASSQVFPVATDEQYF.

V gene TRBV27 combines with J gene TRBJ2-7; 7 nucleotides line up with TRBD1. J was trimmed by 3 bases and V by 2 bases; bases with no gene match: 10. This CDR3 contains 16 residues. The germline V gene encodes CDR1 MNHEY and CDR2 SMNVEV (reference sequence). CDR3 amino acids: CASSLRGTVTFYEQYF. CDR3 nucleotide sequence: TGTGCCAGCAGTTTAAGAGGGACAGTCACCTTCTACGAGCAGTACTTC.

Ten or more counts support this clonotype. V usage is TRBV28 and J usage is TRBJ1-1; TRBD1 matches 8 bases. There are 16 residues in the CDR3. CDR1 is MDHEN, CDR2 SYDVKM, per germline. V lost 1 base and J lost 1; bases outside the gene matches: 5. CDR3 loop: CASSLYGTGANTEAFF. Written as DNA, the CDR3 is TGTGCCAGCAGTTTATACGGGACAGGCGCGAACACTGAAGCTTTCTTT.

This clonotype was counted ten times or more. The V and J genes are TRBV6-5 and TRBJ1-2; the D gene is possibly TRBD1 (5 bases). Germline CDR1 MNHEY, CDR2 SVGAGI. This CDR3 is built from 15 residues. Trimming cost V 4 bases and J 3 bases, with 15 bases left between them. The CDR3 DNA sequence: TGTGCCAGCAGTTTCGGGGCAGGCGATTACTATGGCTACACCTTC. Its protein is CASSFGAGDYYGYTF.